Presented here are 9 T cell receptor beta chains from one specimen sequenced in a study of regulatory T cells in long-lasting Graves disease. Library construction for TCR beta used iRepertoire HTBI primers and Arm-PCR of CDR3 regions. TCRdb reprocessed the multiplex PCR reads with MiXCR, giving one entry per CDR3 protein. The sample comprises some 490,000 distinct CDR3 sequences, about 12% of which are singletons, and around 10% rests with the top ten. The time point here: newly diagnosed GD, antithyroid drugs for less than 3 months. From PBMCs, RNA was extracted and then used to make the TCR library. A further study also used this sample, focusing on T cells in Graves' hyperthyroidism and ophthalmopathy.

This specimen was peripheral blood mononuclear cells (PBMCs), taken at new diagnosis, from a patient treated with antithyroid drugs. All receptors come from a woman in her 30s with Graves disease.

This clonotype occurred a few times. The CDR3 is CASSVSSGVYNEQFF. The CDR3 DNA follows: TGTGCCAGCAGCGTGTCTAGCGGGGTCTACAATGAGCAGTTCTTC. The chain combines TRBV9 with TRBJ2-1; 9 nucleotides agree with TRBD2. Germline V CDR1 and CDR2: SGDLS, YYNGEE. The CDR3 consists of 15 residues. V gave up 2 bases and J gave up 3 bases; unmatched junction bases: 3.

This clonotype was seen a handful of times. The rearrangement joins TRBV19 to TRBJ1-5; D is ambiguous. CDR3 length: 16 amino acids. Germline V gene data show CDR1 as LNHDA and CDR2 as SQIVND (reference sequence). Trimming pared 0 bases from V and 2 bases from J, leaving 11 bases between. CDR3 sequence: CASSIEKSWRNQPQHF. CDR3 DNA: TGTGCCAGTAGTATAGAGAAGTCTTGGCGCAATCAGCCCCAGCATTTT.

Only one count was recorded for this clonotype. The chain couples TRBV29-1 to TRBJ1-5, with D perhaps matching TRBD1 (5 bases). Between the trimmed V and J ends, which lost 5 bases and 6 bases, there was a span of 14 bases. The CDR3 length is 13 residues. CDR1 and CDR2 (germline): SQVTM, ANQGSEA. The CDR3 nucleotides are TGCAGCGTTTCGGTGGGGGATACTCAGCCCCAGCATTTT. Its translation is CSVSVGDTQPQHF.

This clonotype was detected ten times or more. The CDR3 DNA sequence: TGTGCCAGCTCTGGGTCAGGAGGCTCTGGAAACACCATATATTTT. It yields the protein CASSGSGGSGNTIYF. The V call is TRBV18, the J call TRBJ1-3, with no clear D. There are 15 residues in the CDR3. Trimming cost V 6 bases and J 0 bases, with 12 bases left between them. Germline V lookup: CDR1 KGHSH, CDR2 LQKENI.

This clonotype was detected ten times or more. The chain links TRBV7-9 to TRBJ1-2; D possibly corresponds to TRBD1 (6 bases). CDR1 and CDR2 (germline): SEHNR, FQNEAQ (reference sequence). The CDR3 length is 14 residues. V was pared by 10 bases and J by 4 bases, with 19 bases between. In DNA form, the CDR3 reads TGTGCCACCACCTGGACAGTCCTTCTCTATGGCTACACCTTC. This sequence encodes CATTWTVLLYGYTF.

This clonotype was found a few times. The genes are TRBV6-9 and TRBJ2-7; 11 bases fit TRBD1. The CDR3 loop spans 15 amino acids. Germline V gives CDR1 MNHGY, CDR2 SVAAGI. J was trimmed by 3 bases and V by 3 bases; bases with no gene match: 4. This CDR3 reads CASSYRDRGFYEQYF. The CDR3 DNA is TGTGCCAGCAGTTACCGGGACAGGGGGTTCTACGAGCAGTACTTC.

Ten or more counts support this clonotype. This rearrangement joins TRBV20-1 to TRBJ2-7, with TRBD2 as a possible D gene (6 bases). The CDR3 is made up of 13 amino acids. Trimming cost V 3 bases and J 7 bases, with 16 bases left between them. The V gene's germline CDR1 is DFQATT and CDR2 SNEGSKA (reference sequence). CDR3 DNA sequence: TGCAGTGCTAGGAGGACGGGGGTCGGGGAGCAGTACTTC. It specifies CSARRTGVGEQYF.

This clonotype was seen many times. The V and J genes are TRBV18 and TRBJ2-7, with 9 bases matching TRBD1. V gave up 5 bases and J gave up 6 bases; unmatched junction bases: 14. Per germline, CDR1 KGHSH and CDR2 LQKENI. The CDR3 totals 16 residues. CDR3 sequence: CASSSFPGQGWGEQYF. The DNA for the CDR3 is TGTGCCAGCTCATCCTTCCCGGGACAGGGTTGGGGCGAGCAGTACTTC.

This clonotype was counted only a few times. This chain links TRBV12-5 with TRBJ2-1, with D uncertain. The CDR3 covers 13 residues. Per the germline V gene, CDR1 is LGHNT and CDR2 is FRNRAP. The V and J ends lost 2 bases and 6 bases respectively, with 8 bases between them. The CDR3, as DNA: TGTGCTAGTGGTTTGAGTCAGTCCAATGAGCAGTTCTTC. Its translation: CASGLSQSNEQFF.